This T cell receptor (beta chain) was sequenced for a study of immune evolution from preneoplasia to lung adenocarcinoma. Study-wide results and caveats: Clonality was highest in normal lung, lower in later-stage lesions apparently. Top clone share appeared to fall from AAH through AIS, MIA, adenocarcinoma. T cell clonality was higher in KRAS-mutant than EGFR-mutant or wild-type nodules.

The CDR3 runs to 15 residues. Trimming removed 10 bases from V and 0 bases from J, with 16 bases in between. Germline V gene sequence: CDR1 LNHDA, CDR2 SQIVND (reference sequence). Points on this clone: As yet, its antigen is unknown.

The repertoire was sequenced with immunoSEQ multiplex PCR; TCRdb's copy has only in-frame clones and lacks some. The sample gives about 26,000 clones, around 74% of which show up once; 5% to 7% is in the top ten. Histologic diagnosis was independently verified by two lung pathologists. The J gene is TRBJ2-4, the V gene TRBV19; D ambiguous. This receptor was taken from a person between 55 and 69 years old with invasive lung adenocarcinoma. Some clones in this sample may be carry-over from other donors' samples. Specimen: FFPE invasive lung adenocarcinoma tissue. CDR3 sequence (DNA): TGTGCCACTCAAGAGGCGACATTAGCCAAAAACATTCAGTACTTC. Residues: CATQEATLAKNIQYF. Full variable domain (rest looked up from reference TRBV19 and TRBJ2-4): DGGITQSPKYLFRKEGQNVTLSCEQNLNHDAMYWYRQDPGQGLRLIYYSQIVNDFQKGDIAEGYSVSREKKESFPLTVTSAQKNPTAFYLCATQEATLAKNIQYFGAGTRLSVL.